The 15 T cell receptor beta chains below were found in one sample sequenced in a study of OX40 agonist ivuxolimab in advanced cancers. Only in-frame clones appear in the TCRdb table, and some are missing; sequencing was by immunoSEQ multiplex PCR. The sample carries 40,000 to 55,000 clones, 88% recorded once. This sample comprised CD4+ or CD8+ T cells sorted from blood, obtained in a trial of the OX40 agonist ivuxolimab. The receptors were gathered from an adult with an advanced solid tumor such as melanoma, head and neck, liver or kidney cancer.

This chain joins TRBV6-5 and TRBJ2-7; D possibly corresponds to TRBD1 (6 bases). Germline V CDR1 and CDR2: MNHEY, SVGAGI. The CDR3 consists of 16 residues. Trimming shortened V by 4 bases and J by 0 bases, and 16 bases separated the two germline ends. In nucleotides, the CDR3 is TGTGCCAGCAGTTTTTCGGGTACAGGGAGCTCCTACGAGCAGTACTTC. As protein: CASSFSGTGSSYEQYF.

This chain uses TRBV5-4 with TRBJ2-3; no reliable D call. Deletions cut 2 bases from V and 2 bases from J, with 6 bases between. CDR3 length equals 13 residues. Per germline, CDR1 SGHNT and CDR2 YYREEE (reference sequence). CDR3 DNA: TGTGCCAGCAGCTTATCGGCCACAGATACGCAGTATTTT. Translated: CASSLSATDTQYF.

J is TRBJ2-2 and V is TRBV7-7, with D perhaps matching TRBD1 (7 bases). There are 16 residues in the CDR3. The V gene lost 5 bases and the J gene lost 3 bases, with 16 bases spanning the gap. Germline V gives CDR1 SSHAT, CDR2 FNYEAQ (reference sequence). The CDR3 reads CASSIGQEGDTGELFF. In nucleotides, the CDR3 is TGTGCCAGCAGCATAGGACAGGAGGGCGACACCGGGGAGCTGTTTTTT.

This clone was observed a single time. V usage is TRBV28 and J usage is TRBJ2-7, with unresolved D. V was clipped by 2 bases and J by 4 bases, with 12 bases between them. The CDR3 extends over 14 amino acids. Germline lookup yields CDR1 MDHEN and CDR2 SYDVKM. CDR3 sequence: CASSLVGPFYEQYF. DNA of the CDR3: TGTGCCAGCAGTTTAGTTGGACCTTTTTACGAGCAGTACTTC.

The chain combines TRBV28 with TRBJ1-1, with D maybe TRBD1 (5 bases). V lost 8 bases and J lost 4, with 17 bases in between. The CDR3 consists of 14 residues. The germline V gene has CDR1 MDHEN and CDR2 SYDVKM. The CDR3 DNA reads as TGTGCCAGCGGGGGGACGGGTAGAGGCACTGAAGCTTTCTTT. Encoded protein: CASGGTGRGTEAFF. Full variable domain (outside the CDR3, taken from reference TRBV28 and TRBJ1-1): DVKVTQSSRYLVKRTGEKVFLECVQDMDHENMFWYRQDPGLGLRLIYFSYDVKMKEKGDIPEGYSVSREKKERFSLILESASTNQTSMYLCASGGTGRGTEAFFGQGTRLTVV.

The chain recombines TRBV27 with TRBJ2-1, with D possibly being TRBD2 (5 bases). The germline V gene encodes CDR1 MNHEY and CDR2 SMNVEV (reference sequence). This CDR3 has 17 amino acids. With 5 bases removed from V and 4 bases from J, the gap between germline ends came to 21 bases. CDR3 amino acids: CASSPRAPYGGYNEQFF. CDR3 DNA sequence: TGTGCCAGCAGTCCCCGGGCCCCCTACGGAGGTTACAATGAGCAGTTCTTC.

The V call is TRBV4-2, the J call TRBJ2-3; 10 bases are a match to TRBD2. The CDR3 contains 14 residues. The J segment lost 5 bases and the V segment lost 8 bases, leaving 7 bases of the junction unmatched. Per the germline V gene, CDR1 is LGHNA and CDR2 is YNFKEQ. DNA of the CDR3: TGTGCCAGCCAGAGCGGGGGGGCCGAAGATACGCAGTATTTT. Amino acid sequence: CASQSGGAEDTQYF.

The chain couples TRBV9 to TRBJ1-2; 8 bases map to TRBD1. The CDR3 runs to 14 residues. Germline V gene lookup returns CDR1 SGDLS and CDR2 YYNGEE. The trim removed 0 bases at V and 5 bases at J, leaving 3 bases unmatched. CDR3 amino acids: CASSVEGQGYGYTF. CDR3 nucleotides: TGTGCCAGCAGCGTAGAAGGACAGGGATATGGCTACACCTTC. Full variable domain (outside the CDR3, taken from reference TRBV9 and TRBJ1-2): DSGVTQTPKHLITATGQRVTLRCSPRSGDLSVYWYQQSLDQGLQFLIQYYNGEERAKGNILERFSAQQFPDLHSELNLSSLELGDSALYFCASSVEGQGYGYTFGSGTRLTVV.

This clone was counted a single time. Other DNA variants within this sample encode the same CDR3. DNA of the CDR3: TGTGCCAGCAGCGTCGGGTCCACAGATACGCAGTATTTT. This encodes CASSVGSTDTQYF. This chain connects TRBV9 to TRBJ2-3; D unclear. The CDR3 covers 13 residues. V was clipped by 2 bases and J by 2 bases, with 6 bases between them. Germline V gene data show CDR1 as SGDLS and CDR2 as YYNGEE. The entire variable domain, with the rest obtained from reference TRBV9 and TRBJ2-3, is as follows: DSGVTQTPKHLITATGQRVTLRCSPRSGDLSVYWYQQSLDQGLQFLIQYYNGEERAKGNILERFSAQQFPDLHSELNLSSLELGDSALYFCASSVGSTDTQYFGPGTRLTVL.

The V gene is TRBV25-1, the J gene TRBJ2-3; D is possibly TRBD1 (5 bases). Germline CDR1 and CDR2: MGHDK and SYGVNS. The CDR3 totals 12 residues. Trimming took 6 bases from V and 4 from J, leaving 8 bases between them. The chain's CDR3 is CASSAGSDTQYF. CDR3 coding DNA: TGTGCCAGCAGCGCAGGGTCAGATACGCAGTATTTT.

This clone turned up a few times. V and J are TRBV7-8 and TRBJ2-7, with TRBD1 matching 9 bases. Germline V gene data show CDR1 as SGHVS and CDR2 as FQNEAQ. There are 15 residues in the CDR3. V trimming: 3 bases; J trimming: 1 base; junction bases outside the gene matches: 4. CDR3 sequence: CASSLDGTGSYEQYF. DNA for the CDR3: TGTGCCAGCAGCTTGGACGGGACAGGGTCCTACGAGCAGTACTTC.

V usage is TRBV27 and J usage is TRBJ2-7; the match to TRBD2 covers 14 bases. Germline-derived CDR1 and CDR2 are MNHEY and SMNVEV (reference sequence). The CDR3 totals 16 residues. The V and J ends lost 5 bases and 5 bases, in that order; junction bases with no gene match: 8. The CDR3: CASSRTSGGPVHEQYF. CDR3 nucleotides: TGTGCCAGCAGTCGGACTAGCGGGGGGCCAGTTCACGAGCAGTACTTC.

This chain links TRBV9 with TRBJ2-7; D possibly matches TRBD1 or TRBD2 (6 bases each). Germline CDR1 is SGDLS and CDR2 is YYNGEE. V was shortened by 4 bases and J by 2 bases, with 19 bases between the two germline ends. The CDR3 sequence is 16 residues long. The DNA of the CDR3 is TGTGCCAGCAGCTTAGAGAGTAGCCGGGGGCCCTACGAGCAGTACTTC. Protein sequence: CASSLESSRGPYEQYF.

The chain has TRBV18 and TRBJ1-4; D uncertain. This CDR3 comprises 17 residues. Germline V lookup: CDR1 KGHSH, CDR2 LQKENI. Trimming stripped 2 bases from V and 0 bases from J, with 13 bases between. CDR3 region: CASSPSAGPATNEKLFF. Here the CDR3 DNA reads TGTGCCAGCTCACCATCCGCAGGTCCAGCAACTAATGAAAAACTGTTTTTT.

The rearrangement links TRBV23-1 to TRBJ1-5; 9 nucleotides agree with TRBD1. TRBV23-1 is flagged as an ORF with uncertain function. The V gene end was trimmed by 10 bases and the J gene end by 3 bases; junction bases not matched to a gene: 4. CDR3 length: 13 residues. This chain's CDR3 is CANWDRDNQPQHF. CDR3 nucleotide sequence: TGCGCCAACTGGGACAGGGACAATCAGCCCCAGCATTTT.